This T cell receptor beta chain stems from a study of blood T cell repertoires in COVID-19. Study overall: Both acute and convalescent COVID-19 samples were obtained from the United States, Italy and Spain.

The germline V gene encodes CDR1 SGHRS and CDR2 YFSETQ. V was clipped by 0 bases and J by 4 bases; unmatched bases: 6. CDR3 length: 15 amino acids. Among Cohort 3 donors, those recovered had two negative PCRs, clearance, or symptom resolution. Assay: immunoSEQ multiplex PCR; the TCRdb copy retains only in-frame clones and omits some. Here the sample spans 300,000 to 400,000 clones, 85% to 90% being singletons. The TCR was taken from a young woman who had recovered from COVID-19. V usage is TRBV5-1 and J usage is TRBJ2-7, with 8 bases aligning to TRBD1. Sequencing input: PBMCs or T cells enriched from blood (not recorded which). The CDR3 here is CASSLESGGMYEQYF. Written as DNA, the CDR3 is TGCGCCAGCAGCTTGGAGTCAGGGGGCATGTACGAGCAGTACTTC.